This is a list of T cell receptor beta chains from one sample in a study of cytomegalovirus exposure and HLA in healthy donors. The method was immunoSEQ multiplex PCR; TCRdb's version includes in-frame clones alone and lacks a portion of them. The sample includes 150,000 or so clones, 85% to 90% of them seen just once. Sequenced input: PBMCs. All receptors derive from a woman in her twenties or thirties in good health and CMV-seronegative. CDR3s include the opening cysteine and the closing phenylalanine or tryptophan. D genes are given only for firm matches. The size of a clone is reported for some rows only, either as once, few or many, or as a class for expanded clones.

CDR3nt: TGTGCCAGCAGCTTATTTGCCCCAAGGGGGGAGACCCAGTACTTC
CDR3aa: CASSLFAPRGETQYF
j_gene: TRBJ2-5
abundance: NA
d_gene: NA
v_gene: TRBV7-8

CDR3nt: TGTGCCAGCAGGCTGACTAGCGGGGCCTCCTACGAGCAGTACTTC
CDR3aa: CASRLTSGASYEQYF
j_gene: TRBJ2-7
abundance: NA
d_gene: TRBD2
v_gene: TRBV6-6

CDR3nt: TGTGCCAGCAGTTACTCGGAGGACGAAAAACTGTTTTTT
CDR3aa: CASSYSEDEKLFF
j_gene: TRBJ1-4
abundance: NA
d_gene: NA
v_gene: TRBV6-5

CDR3nt: TGCGCCAGCAGCTTGGTTAGAGAAGAGCAGTTCTTC
CDR3aa: CASSLVREEQFF
j_gene: TRBJ2-1
abundance: NA
d_gene: NA
v_gene: TRBV5-1

CDR3nt: TGTGCCAGCAGTCCCATAATGGGGGTGGGGTGGGGGCCAAACTACAATGAGCAGTTCTTC
CDR3aa: CASSPIMGVGWGPNYNEQFF
j_gene: TRBJ2-1
abundance: once
d_gene: NA
v_gene: TRBV27

CDR3nt: TGCGCCAGCGGAACAAGAGGGGACAGTTGGGACACTGAAGCTTTCTTT
CDR3aa: CASGTRGDSWDTEAFF
j_gene: TRBJ1-1
abundance: NA
d_gene: TRBD1
v_gene: TRBV10-1

CDR3nt: TGTGCCACGGGCGGGGGGTCTGGAAACACCATATATTTT
CDR3aa: CATGGGSGNTIYF
j_gene: TRBJ1-3
abundance: once
d_gene: NA
v_gene: TRBV10-3

CDR3nt: TGTGCCAGCAGTTACTCACGAGGTCTCTATGGCTACACCTTC
CDR3aa: CASSYSRGLYGYTF
j_gene: TRBJ1-2
abundance: NA
d_gene: NA
v_gene: TRBV6-5

CDR3nt: TGTGCCAGCAGCTTAGTAATAGGTGACAGGGATGCAGATGGCTACACCTTC
CDR3aa: CASSLVIGDRDADGYTF
j_gene: TRBJ1-2
abundance: NA
d_gene: TRBD1
v_gene: TRBV7-2

CDR3nt: TGCAGCGTTGCGACAGGGGGCGGTCATGAAAAACTGTTTTTT
CDR3aa: CSVATGGGHEKLFF
j_gene: TRBJ1-4
abundance: NA
d_gene: TRBD1
v_gene: TRBV29-1

CDR3nt: TGTGCCAGCAGCGTTACTACAGGGGAGAACACTGAAGCTTTCTTT
CDR3aa: CASSVTTGENTEAFF
j_gene: TRBJ1-1
abundance: NA
d_gene: TRBD1
v_gene: TRBV9

CDR3nt: TGTGCCAGCAGCTCGGGACAGGGTTATCTGCAGAGGGGCTACACCTTC
CDR3aa: CASSSGQGYLQRGYTF
j_gene: TRBJ1-2
abundance: NA
d_gene: TRBD1
v_gene: TRBV7-2

CDR3nt: TGTGCCATCAGTGGGGGTGGGGCCTCGGGAGATACGCAGTATTTT
CDR3aa: CAISGGGASGDTQYF
j_gene: TRBJ2-3
abundance: once
d_gene: NA
v_gene: TRBV10-3

CDR3nt: TGTGCCAGCAGATCGACGGGAGACCTGCCCTACGAGCAGTACTTC
CDR3aa: CASRSTGDLPYEQYF
j_gene: TRBJ2-7
abundance: NA
d_gene: NA
v_gene: TRBV6-1

CDR3nt: TGTGCCAGCAGCTCGACAGGGTCCCCCAATGAAAAACTGTTTTTT
CDR3aa: CASSSTGSPNEKLFF
j_gene: TRBJ1-4
abundance: NA
d_gene: TRBD1
v_gene: TRBV7-9

CDR3nt: TGTGCCAGCAGTTCCTATCCCCCCGGGACAGCGGGCGCTGAAGCTTTCTTT
CDR3aa: CASSSYPPGTAGAEAFF
j_gene: TRBJ1-1
abundance: NA
d_gene: TRBD1
v_gene: TRBV27